Below are 9 T cell receptor beta chains sequenced from a single sample in a study of T cell repertoires in cytomegalovirus infection. TCRdb recomputed calls from the reads with MiXCR, one row per CDR3 protein. The sample shows hundreds of thousands of distinct CDR3 sequences, 25% to 30% of them seen only once. Antigen specificity for these receptors is unknown. Sequenced here: cultured PBMCs, sampled from culture after CMV antigen stimulation. The receptors come from a human donor in good health (CMV status not recorded). Some clones in this sample may be carry-over from other donors' samples.

This clonotype was counted many times. The rearrangement uses TRBV6-2 or TRBV6-3 and TRBJ1-2, with a weak D call TRBD1 (6 bases). Deletions cut 6 bases from V and 4 bases from J, with 15 bases between. The length of the CDR3 is 14 residues. Germline loops: CDR1 MNHEY, CDR2 SVGEGT. CDR3 residues: CASSSQGPLYGYTF. The CDR3 DNA sequence: TGTGCCAGCAGCAGTCAGGGGCCGCTCTATGGCTACACCTTC.

This chain connects TRBV7-2 to TRBJ2-3; TRBD2 is a possible D gene (5 bases). CDR1 is SGHTA, CDR2 FQGNSA, per germline. V was shortened by 5 bases and J by 0 bases, with 9 bases between the two germline ends. The CDR3 extends over 14 amino acids. The CDR3 sequence is CASSGETSTDTQYF. The CDR3, as DNA: TGTGCCAGCAGCGGGGAGACTAGCACAGATACGCAGTATTTT.

This clonotype has a count of ten or more. The chain has TRBV7-9 and TRBJ2-2; D unresolved. The CDR3 has 15 amino acids. Germline values: CDR1 SEHNR, CDR2 FQNEAQ (reference sequence). Trimming removed 5 bases at V and 4 bases at J, with 14 bases between. In DNA form, the CDR3 reads TGTGCCAGCAGCCCTTCTGGGCGTGGCACCGGGGAGCTGTTTTTT. Protein sequence: CASSPSGRGTGELFF.

In its sample, this clonotype was seen many times. The junction departs from the called germline gene at one end, perhaps through a read error. The genes are TRBV5-5 and TRBJ1-1; no firm D call. Germline-derived CDR1 and CDR2 are SGHKS and YYEKEE (reference sequence). The CDR3 has 11 residues. CDR3 bases: TGTGCCAGCACCTTGGGCAGTGAAGCTTTCTTT. This codes for CASTLGSEAFF.

This clonotype was detected ten times or more. The CDR3 DNA is TGTGCCAGCAGTGTACCAGGGCGCAATTCACCCCTCCACTTT. Residues: CASSVPGRNSPLHF. J is TRBJ1-6 and V is TRBV5-5, with D perhaps matching TRBD1 (5 bases). Germline V gene sequence: CDR1 SGHKS, CDR2 YYEKEE (reference sequence). Trimming removed 5 bases at V and 7 bases at J, with 13 bases between. The CDR3 runs to 14 residues.

This clonotype was recorded a few times. The chain couples TRBV4-2 to TRBJ2-1; the D gene is possibly TRBD2 (6 bases). Trimming took off 4 bases at V and 9 bases at J, with 19 bases between the two ends. CDR3 size: 15 residues. Germline values: CDR1 LGHNA, CDR2 YNFKEQ. Here the CDR3 DNA reads TGTGCCAGCAGCCTCTTCGGCGGGGCCGAGAGTGAGCAGTTCTTC. Translated: CASSLFGGAESEQFF.

The sample holds a few counts of this clonotype. The chain joins TRBV28 to TRBJ1-4; D uncertain. Germline CDR1 reads MDHEN; CDR2 reads SYDVKM. Trimming cost V 6 bases and J 4 bases, with 9 bases left between them. This CDR3 has 13 amino acids. The CDR3 region is CASRRAFNEKLFF. For the CDR3, the DNA is TGTGCCAGCAGACGAGCGTTTAATGAAAAACTGTTTTTT. The full variable domain, completed using reference TRBV28 and TRBJ1-4, is DVKVTQSSRYLVKRTGEKVFLECVQDMDHENMFWYRQDPGLGLRLIYFSYDVKMKEKGDIPEGYSVSREKKERFSLILESASTNQTSMYLCASRRAFNEKLFFGSGTQLSVL.

The chain combines TRBV10-3 with TRBJ2-5; the match to TRBD1 covers 7 bases. Germline V gene lookup returns CDR1 ENHRY and CDR2 SYGVKD. With 11 bases clipped from V and 1 base from J, the junction kept 7 bases outside the gene matches. This CDR3 comprises 13 residues. The CDR3 sequence is CAVQQGPQETQYF. CDR3 nucleotides: TGTGCCGTCCAACAGGGGCCCCAAGAGACCCAGTACTTC.

In this sample, this clonotype turned up a few times. V is TRBV7-9 and J is TRBJ2-7, with 12 bases that match TRBD2. After removal of 5 bases from V and 4 bases from J, the junction contained 6 bases not matched to a gene. CDR3 size: 15 residues. The V gene's germline CDR1 is SEHNR and CDR2 FQNEAQ (reference sequence). The CDR3 reads CASSPETSGSYEQYF. In DNA, the CDR3 is TGTGCCAGCAGCCCAGAGACTAGCGGGAGTTACGAGCAGTACTTC.